These T cell receptor beta chains were read from a single sample in a study of blood T cell repertoires in COVID-19. Here immunoSEQ multiplex PCR was the method, and the copy in TCRdb shows in-frame clones only, minus some. The data hold roughly 43,000 clones, with more than 85% observed a single time. Specimen: PBMCs or T cells enriched from blood (not recorded which). The source is a woman in her fifties or sixties who had recovered from COVID-19. Each CDR3 is given with its conserved first and last residue. D genes are given only for firm matches. Clone size is stated in some rows and not others, as once, few, many or a class when expanded.

j_call d_call v_call clone_size cdr3_nt cdr3_aa
TRBJ2-5 . TRBV9 . TGTGCCAGCAGCGTTCAAGACTCGACCGTAACCCAGTACTTC CASSVQDSTVTQYF
TRBJ1-1 TRBD1 TRBV7-9 . TGTGCCAGCAGCTTGGGACAGTCGAACACTGAAGCTTTCTTT CASSLGQSNTEAFF
TRBJ2-2 . TRBV5-6 few TGTGCCAGCAGCTTGCAGGGTAGCACCGGGGAGCTGTTTTTT CASSLQGSTGELFF
TRBJ1-6 . TRBV27 few TGTGCCAGCAGTTTTGAAGGGGCCTATAATTCACCCCTCCACTTT CASSFEGAYNSPLHF
TRBJ2-7 . TRBV18 . TGTGCCAGCTCAGCCAACCCTCTAGGGGGCTCCTACGAGCAGTACTTC CASSANPLGGSYEQYF
TRBJ1-1 . TRBV9 . TGTGCCAGCAGCTCCCAGTTCACTGAAGCTTTCTTT CASSSQFTEAFF
TRBJ2-7 . TRBV28 . TGTGCCAGCAGTTCCCCAGTAGCGGCTCCTTACGAGCAGTACTTC CASSSPVAAPYEQYF
TRBJ2-3 TRBD1 TRBV6-5 . TGTGCCAGCAGTCGGCAGGGGGCAGGCACAGATACGCAGTATTTT CASSRQGAGTDTQYF
TRBJ2-1 TRBD2 TRBV5-4 . TGTGCCAGCACCCCATCTCTAGCGGGGGTTGGGGAGCAGTTCTTC CASTPSLAGVGEQFF
TRBJ2-5 . TRBV19 . TGTGCCAGTAGTTCCCAGCGATCAGAGACCCAGTACTTC CASSSQRSETQYF
TRBJ2-7 TRBD1 TRBV29-1 . TGCAGCGTTGGTGGGGACAGTTACGAGCAGTACTTC CSVGGDSYEQYF
TRBJ2-5 TRBD2 TRBV6-6 . TGTGCCGAAAGCATGACTAGCGTTAAAGAGACCCAGTACTTC CAESMTSVKETQYF
TRBJ1-6 . TRBV6-5 . TGTGCCAGCAGTTACCCAGGAGGTTCACCCCTCCACTTT CASSYPGGSPLHF
TRBJ2-1 . TRBV5-1 . TGCGCCAGCAGCTTGCTGGGACTCCTAAACAATGAGCAGTTCTTC CASSLLGLLNNEQFF
TRBJ2-2 . TRBV28 once TGTGCCAGTTGTTCGTTAACCGGGGAGCTGTTTTTT CASCSLTGELFF
TRBJ2-5 . TRBV6-6 . TGTGCCAGCAGTTACCAGGGCCAAGAGACCCAGTACTTC CASSYQGQETQYF
TRBJ2-5 . TRBV6-2/TRBV6-3 once TGTGCCAGCAGTTCATACTGGGGCCAAAAAGAGACCCAGTACTTC CASSSYWGQKETQYF
TRBJ2-1 TRBD1 TRBV7-2 . TGTGCCAGCAGCTTAAACTACGGGGACAGGGGGCTTGTCTTC CASSLNYGDRGLVF
TRBJ2-7 . TRBV7-6 . TGTGCCAGCAGCTTAGGGGCCGCAGGGATCTACGAGCAGTACTTC CASSLGAAGIYEQYF
TRBJ2-7 . TRBV28 . TGTGCCAGCAGCGACAGTTACGGGCAGTACTTC CASSDSYGQYF
TRBJ2-5 TRBD1 TRBV6-5 . TGTGCCAGCCCCGGGACAGGGGCTATCGAGACCCAGTACTTC CASPGTGAIETQYF
TRBJ1-2 TRBD1 TRBV10-3 . TGTGCCATCAGTGAGTCGACAGGGGGTAACTATGGCTACACCTTC CAISESTGGNYGYTF
TRBJ1-6 . TRBV7-9 . TGTGCCAGCAGTCTCCCGGGGAGCTCCTATAATTCACCCCTCCACTTT CASSLPGSSYNSPLHF
TRBJ1-1 . TRBV5-6 . TGTGCCAGCAGCCCCCACCAGCGGATGTTTAGGAACACTGAAGCTTTCTTT CASSPHQRMFRNTEAFF
TRBJ2-2 . TRBV2 once TGTGCCAGCAGTGATTTAGGGGTACACACCGGGGAGCTGTTTTTT CASSDLGVHTGELFF
TRBJ2-1 . TRBV6-1 once TGTGCCAGCAGTGAAGCCGTTCCAGGCGGGTGGAGCTCCTACAATGAGCAGTTCTTC CASSEAVPGGWSSYNEQFF
TRBJ2-3 . TRBV3-1/TRBV3-2 . TGTGCCAGCAGCCCCACAGGGACAGATACGCAGTATTTT CASSPTGTDTQYF
TRBJ2-2 TRBD2 TRBV6-5 . TGTGCCAGCAGTTACATAAGGGGAGGGGCCGGGGAGCTGTTTTTT CASSYIRGGAGELFF
TRBJ1-4 . TRBV19 . TGTGCCAGTAGTGATCGAGGGTTTGCAACTAATGAAAAACTGTTTTTT CASSDRGFATNEKLFF
TRBJ2-1 TRBD1 TRBV2 . TGTGCCAGCAGATCGGGACAGCATAACAATGAGCAGTTCTTC CASRSGQHNNEQFF
TRBJ1-5 . TRBV7-6 . TGTGCCAGCAGCTTCTCCCCGAATCAGCCCCAGCATTTT CASSFSPNQPQHF
TRBJ2-7 . TRBV5-5 . TGTGCCAGCAGCTTGCGCGGAGGGATTTCCTACGAGCAGTACTTC CASSLRGGISYEQYF
TRBJ1-1 . TRBV6-5 . TGTGCCAGCAGTTACGGGGGCTACTTTAACACTGAAGCTTTCTTT CASSYGGYFNTEAFF
TRBJ2-7 . TRBV12-5 . TGTGCTAGTGGTTTGGTCGAGTCCTACGAGCAGTACTTC CASGLVESYEQYF
TRBJ2-2 TRBD1 TRBV28 . TGTGCCAGCCAATCAGGGGGAGGGGAGCTGTTTTTT CASQSGGGELFF
TRBJ2-7 TRBD2 TRBV28 few TGTGCCAGCAGGCCGGGACTAGCGCTGCACGAGCAGTACTTC CASRPGLALHEQYF
TRBJ2-3 TRBD2 TRBV4-2 . TGTGCCAGCAGCCAAGATATGACGGGGGGGTACACAGATACGCAGTATTTT CASSQDMTGGYTDTQYF
TRBJ2-5 TRBD2 TRBV7-6 . TGTGCCAGCAGCATGGGACTAGCTTTAGGAGAGACCCAGTACTTC CASSMGLALGETQYF
TRBJ1-6 . TRBV30 . TGTGCCTGGAGTGTACCGTCGTGGGGCTTAGGTTCACCCCTCCACTTT CAWSVPSWGLGSPLHF
TRBJ2-1 TRBD2 TRBV18 . TGTGCCAGCTCACCCCTCTCAGCGGGAGTATATGGTGAGCAGTTCTTC CASSPLSAGVYGEQFF
TRBJ2-1 . TRBV4-2 . TGTGCCAGCAGTCTGTCGACGAGGGAGAGGGGGAATGAGCAGTTCTTC CASSLSTRERGNEQFF
TRBJ2-1 . TRBV3-1/TRBV3-2 . TGTGCCAGCAGCCAAGGCCCTCCGACTAGCAATGAGCAGTTCTTC CASSQGPPTSNEQFF
TRBJ2-7 TRBD2 TRBV28 . TGTGCCAGCAGTTTAGGGGGGGGACGAGTCCACGAGCAGTACTTC CASSLGGGRVHEQYF
TRBJ2-1 TRBD2 TRBV6-4 . TGTGCCAGCAGTGACCTTAGCGGGTCCTACAATGAGCAGTTCTTC CASSDLSGSYNEQFF
TRBJ1-4 TRBD1 TRBV10-2 . TGCGCCAGCAGTGTCCGCGGACAGGGACGTGGGGAAAAACTGTTTTTT CASSVRGQGRGEKLFF
TRBJ2-3 TRBD1 TRBV28 once TGTGCCAGCAAGGGGGCTAGCACAGATACGCAGTATTTT CASKGASTDTQYF
TRBJ2-1 TRBD2 TRBV19 . TGTGCCAGTAGTCAATTTGGGGGACTAGAATCCCAATACAATGAGCAGTTCTTC CASSQFGGLESQYNEQFF
TRBJ1-1 . TRBV28 . TGTGCCAGCGACCGAGGAGGGAAGGGTGAAGCTTTCTTT CASDRGGKGEAFF
TRBJ1-1 TRBD1 TRBV29-1 . TGCAGCGACGCCGGGACAGGGGGAGGAGGGTCCACTGAAGCTTTCTTT CSDAGTGGGGSTEAFF
TRBJ2-7 TRBD1 TRBV29-1 . TGCAGCGTTGAAGACACGACAGGGAACTACGAGCAGTACTTC CSVEDTTGNYEQYF
TRBJ1-6 . TRBV25-1 . TGTGCCAGCAGTGTACAGGGCTATAATTCACCCCTCCACTTT CASSVQGYNSPLHF